This TCR beta chain was found in a study of blood T cell repertoires in COVID-19. A word on this clone: The junction departs from the called germline gene at one end, perhaps through a read error.

CDR1 and CDR2 from the germline V gene are DFQATT and SNEGSKA (reference sequence). The length of the CDR3 is 10 residues. In the authors' workflow: Reference gene primer amplification gave estimated nucleated cell counts. This table comes from immunoSEQ multiplex PCR, and its TCRdb copy is limited to in-frame clones, with some not included. V and J calls and clone size are those listed in that table; D and trimming were worked out from the DNA. The sample has some 380,000 clones, approximately 86% seen once. Assignment of participants to cohorts was predicated upon participant-reported clinical history.

The sample comprised PBMCs or T cells enriched from blood (not recorded which). This receptor was identified in a woman aged 40-49 years with acute COVID-19. The chain couples TRBV20-1 to TRBJ1-1; 8 bases line up with TRBD1. CDR3 coding DNA: TGCAGTGCTAGACCAGGACAGGGTGGGTTT. Translation: CSARPGQGGF.